Listed below are T cell receptor beta chains from one sample, sequenced in a study of shared clonotypes between healthy human individuals. The data were produced by immunoSEQ multiplex PCR, yet TCRdb's version contains in-frame clones alone and is incomplete. The repertoire holds under 2,500,000 clones, with approximately 96% as singletons. Input material: naive CD4+ T cells sorted from blood. All receptors come from a man between 18 and 29 years old in good health. CDR3s include the opening cysteine and the closing phenylalanine or tryptophan. A D gene is named only where the DNA matches it firmly. Part of the rows lack a size; the others show once, few, many or a class for expanded clones.

d_call: .; clone_size: .; v_call: TRBV30; j_call: TRBJ1-1; cdr3_aa: CAWSSRNTEAFF; cdr3_nt: TGTGCCTGGAGTTCAAGGAACACTGAAGCTTTCTTT
d_call: .; clone_size: .; v_call: TRBV7-9; j_call: TRBJ2-7; cdr3_aa: CASSLLPQGNEQYF; cdr3_nt: TGTGCCAGCAGCTTACTCCCACAGGGCAACGAGCAGTACTTC
d_call: .; clone_size: .; v_call: TRBV5-1; j_call: TRBJ2-5; cdr3_aa: CASSLALVGGETQYF; cdr3_nt: TGCGCCAGCAGCTTGGCCCTAGTGGGGGGTGAGACCCAGTACTTC
d_call: TRBD2; clone_size: once; v_call: TRBV6-1; j_call: TRBJ2-6; cdr3_aa: CASSETSGVPGGANVLTF; cdr3_nt: TGTGCCAGCAGTGAGACTAGCGGGGTTCCTGGGGGGGCCAACGTCCTGACTTTC
d_call: TRBD2; clone_size: .; v_call: TRBV19; j_call: TRBJ2-2; cdr3_aa: CASSLWTSGGTGELFF; cdr3_nt: TGTGCCAGTAGTCTCTGGACTAGCGGGGGCACCGGGGAGCTGTTTTTT
d_call: .; clone_size: .; v_call: TRBV19; j_call: TRBJ2-3; cdr3_aa: CASSIGGHPTDTQYF; cdr3_nt: TGTGCCAGTAGTATTGGGGGACACCCCACAGATACGCAGTATTTT
d_call: .; clone_size: .; v_call: TRBV6-1; j_call: TRBJ1-5; cdr3_aa: CASTSYGYSNQPQHF; cdr3_nt: TGTGCCAGCACTTCTTACGGCTATAGCAATCAGCCCCAGCATTTT
d_call: .; clone_size: .; v_call: TRBV7-2; j_call: TRBJ1-3; cdr3_aa: CASSLGSAYSGNTIYF; cdr3_nt: TGTGCCAGCAGCTTGGGGTCAGCTTACTCTGGAAACACCATATATTTT
d_call: .; clone_size: .; v_call: TRBV7-2; j_call: TRBJ1-6; cdr3_aa: CASSLDRGNNSPLHF; cdr3_nt: TGTGCCAGCAGCTTAGATCGGGGGAACAATTCACCCCTCCACTTT
d_call: TRBD1; clone_size: .; v_call: TRBV6-1; j_call: TRBJ2-5; cdr3_aa: CASSESTGTVRRETQYF; cdr3_nt: TGTGCCAGCAGTGAATCGACCGGGACAGTAAGAAGAGAGACCCAGTACTTC
d_call: .; clone_size: .; v_call: TRBV6-5; j_call: TRBJ2-7; cdr3_aa: CASSYPGPPYEQYF; cdr3_nt: TGTGCCAGCAGTTACCCGGGACCCCCCTACGAGCAGTACTTC
d_call: TRBD2; clone_size: .; v_call: TRBV9; j_call: TRBJ2-5; cdr3_aa: CASSVGTSGQETQYF; cdr3_nt: TGTGCCAGCAGCGTCGGGACTAGCGGGCAAGAGACCCAGTACTTC
d_call: .; clone_size: few; v_call: TRBV10-1; j_call: TRBJ2-7; cdr3_aa: CASSESNPYEQYF; cdr3_nt: TGCGCCAGCAGTGAGTCGAACCCCTACGAGCAGTACTTC
d_call: .; clone_size: .; v_call: TRBV7-2; j_call: TRBJ2-1; cdr3_aa: CASSNPGTLEFF; cdr3_nt: TGTGCCAGCAGCAACCCCGGGACACTTGAGTTCTTC
d_call: .; clone_size: .; v_call: TRBV5-1; j_call: TRBJ2-6; cdr3_aa: CASSLSGASGANVLTF; cdr3_nt: TGCGCCAGCAGCTTGTCAGGAGCCTCTGGGGCCAACGTCCTGACTTTC
d_call: .; clone_size: .; v_call: TRBV9; j_call: TRBJ1-3; cdr3_aa: CASSAVFGATIYF; cdr3_nt: TGTGCCAGCAGCGCCGTATTTGGGGCAACCATATATTTT
d_call: .; clone_size: .; v_call: TRBV5-1; j_call: TRBJ1-6; cdr3_aa: CASSLSDYNSPLHF; cdr3_nt: TGCGCCAGCAGCTTGTCAGATTATAATTCACCCCTCCACTTT
d_call: TRBD2; clone_size: .; v_call: TRBV7-2; j_call: TRBJ2-3; cdr3_aa: CASSNVGTSGRALDTQYF; cdr3_nt: TGTGCCAGCAGCAATGTCGGGACTAGCGGGAGGGCTCTAGATACGCAGTATTTT
d_call: TRBD1; clone_size: .; v_call: TRBV5-6; j_call: TRBJ1-4; cdr3_aa: CASSPNPRQGRNEKLFF; cdr3_nt: TGTGCCAGCAGCCCTAACCCCCGACAGGGGCGTAATGAAAAACTGTTTTTT
d_call: TRBD1; clone_size: .; v_call: TRBV5-4; j_call: TRBJ1-1; cdr3_aa: CASSARKGAHAAEAFF; cdr3_nt: TGTGCCAGCAGCGCACGTAAGGGGGCTCACGCCGCTGAAGCTTTCTTT
d_call: .; clone_size: .; v_call: TRBV19; j_call: TRBJ1-2; cdr3_aa: CASSIQGYGYTF; cdr3_nt: TGTGCCAGTAGTATCCAGGGGTATGGCTACACCTTC
d_call: .; clone_size: .; v_call: TRBV7-2; j_call: TRBJ2-6; cdr3_aa: CASSRARGPGLAGANVLTF; cdr3_nt: TGTGCCAGCAGCCGCGCTAGGGGACCGGGACTTGCGGGGGCCAACGTCCTGACTTTC
d_call: TRBD1; clone_size: .; v_call: TRBV5-1; j_call: TRBJ2-1; cdr3_aa: CASSPRDPGQSNQFF; cdr3_nt: TGCGCCAGCAGCCCCCGGGATCCGGGACAGTCGAATCAGTTCTTC
d_call: TRBD1; clone_size: .; v_call: TRBV4-1; j_call: TRBJ2-7; cdr3_aa: CASSRSGQGSSYEQYF; cdr3_nt: TGCGCCAGCAGCCGATCGGGACAGGGATCCTCCTACGAGCAGTACTTC
d_call: TRBD1; clone_size: .; v_call: TRBV29-1; j_call: TRBJ1-1; cdr3_aa: CSVVGQGLGEAFF; cdr3_nt: TGCAGCGTGGTAGGACAGGGGCTGGGTGAAGCTTTCTTT
d_call: .; clone_size: .; v_call: TRBV5-5; j_call: TRBJ1-4; cdr3_aa: CASRGFSREKLFF; cdr3_nt: TGTGCCAGCAGGGGTTTCTCTCGGGAAAAACTGTTTTTT
d_call: .; clone_size: once; v_call: TRBV11-2; j_call: TRBJ1-1; cdr3_aa: CASRQQGNTEAFF; cdr3_nt: TGTGCCAGCAGACAACAGGGGAACACTGAAGCTTTCTTT
d_call: .; clone_size: .; v_call: TRBV11-2; j_call: TRBJ1-1; cdr3_aa: CASKRGALNTEAFF; cdr3_nt: TGTGCCAGCAAAAGGGGGGCCCTGAACACTGAAGCTTTCTTT
d_call: .; clone_size: .; v_call: TRBV7-8; j_call: TRBJ1-5; cdr3_aa: CASSSRGDQPQHF; cdr3_nt: TGTGCCAGCAGCTCCCGGGGGGATCAGCCCCAGCATTTT
d_call: .; clone_size: .; v_call: TRBV2; j_call: TRBJ1-5; cdr3_aa: CASSEGSLNQPQHF; cdr3_nt: TGTGCCAGCAGTGAAGGAAGTTTAAATCAGCCCCAGCATTTT
d_call: TRBD2; clone_size: .; v_call: TRBV5-4; j_call: TRBJ2-1; cdr3_aa: CASSRSGGLDNEQFF; cdr3_nt: TGTGCCAGCAGCCGGTCGGGAGGACTTGACAATGAGCAGTTCTTC
d_call: .; clone_size: .; v_call: TRBV11-2; j_call: TRBJ1-1; cdr3_aa: CASSVNQVNTEAFF; cdr3_nt: TGTGCCAGCAGCGTCAATCAGGTGAACACTGAAGCTTTCTTT
d_call: .; clone_size: .; v_call: TRBV11-3; j_call: TRBJ1-4; cdr3_aa: CASSLGGEKLFF; cdr3_nt: TGTGCCAGCAGCTTAGGTGGGGAAAAACTGTTTTTT
d_call: .; clone_size: .; v_call: TRBV28; j_call: TRBJ2-5; cdr3_aa: CASREGGETQYF; cdr3_nt: TGTGCCAGCAGAGAGGGCGGGGAGACCCAGTACTTC
d_call: .; clone_size: .; v_call: TRBV25-1; j_call: TRBJ1-2; cdr3_aa: CASSGEGGRGYTF; cdr3_nt: TGTGCCAGCAGTGGAGAAGGAGGCCGAGGCTACACCTTC
d_call: TRBD2; clone_size: .; v_call: TRBV6-5; j_call: TRBJ2-7; cdr3_aa: CASSYGIAGVYEQYF; cdr3_nt: TGTGCCAGCAGTTACGGGATAGCGGGAGTTTACGAGCAGTACTTC
d_call: .; clone_size: .; v_call: TRBV5-1; j_call: TRBJ1-1; cdr3_aa: CASIKTPSGRDTEAFF; cdr3_nt: TGCGCCAGCATCAAGACCCCATCCGGAAGGGACACTGAAGCTTTCTTT
d_call: .; clone_size: .; v_call: TRBV4-1; j_call: TRBJ2-1; cdr3_aa: CASSQESALSYNEQFF; cdr3_nt: TGCGCCAGCAGCCAAGAGTCGGCCCTCTCCTACAATGAGCAGTTCTTC
d_call: .; clone_size: .; v_call: TRBV11-2; j_call: TRBJ2-5; cdr3_aa: CASSLDLGVTETQYF; cdr3_nt: TGTGCCAGCAGCTTAGATCTCGGCGTAACAGAGACCCAGTACTTC
d_call: TRBD1; clone_size: .; v_call: TRBV10-2; j_call: TRBJ1-1; cdr3_aa: CASSAQGTTEAFF; cdr3_nt: TGCGCCAGCAGCGCACAGGGGACGACTGAAGCTTTCTTT
d_call: TRBD2; clone_size: .; v_call: TRBV7-9; j_call: TRBJ2-1; cdr3_aa: CASSLVGAGTSYNEQFF; cdr3_nt: TGTGCCAGCAGCTTAGTTGGAGCGGGAACCTCCTACAATGAGCAGTTCTTC
d_call: TRBD2; clone_size: .; v_call: TRBV11-2; j_call: TRBJ2-2; cdr3_aa: CASSRGLAVGTGELFF; cdr3_nt: TGTGCCAGCAGCCGGGGACTAGCCGTAGGCACCGGGGAGCTGTTTTTT
d_call: TRBD1; clone_size: .; v_call: TRBV23-1; j_call: TRBJ2-4; cdr3_aa: CASSRRTGDHIQYF; cdr3_nt: TGCGCCAGCAGTCGCCGGACAGGGGATCACATTCAGTACTTC
d_call: .; clone_size: .; v_call: TRBV6-5; j_call: TRBJ2-7; cdr3_aa: CASSSPRGSGWEQYF; cdr3_nt: TGTGCCAGCAGTTCCCCCCGGGGATCGGGGTGGGAGCAGTACTTC
d_call: TRBD2; clone_size: .; v_call: TRBV28; j_call: TRBJ2-1; cdr3_aa: CASRHLAVGLGWMVNEQFF; cdr3_nt: TGTGCCAGCAGACATCTAGCGGTGGGGCTAGGGTGGATGGTGAATGAGCAGTTCTTC
d_call: .; clone_size: .; v_call: TRBV30; j_call: TRBJ2-7; cdr3_aa: CAWASQDRQYF; cdr3_nt: TGTGCCTGGGCATCTCAGGACCGCCAGTACTTC
d_call: .; clone_size: .; v_call: TRBV20-1; j_call: TRBJ2-7; cdr3_aa: CSPLQGDEQYF; cdr3_nt: TGCAGTCCCCTACAGGGAGACGAGCAGTACTTC
d_call: TRBD1; clone_size: .; v_call: TRBV28; j_call: TRBJ1-1; cdr3_aa: CASSVSGGNTEAFF; cdr3_nt: TGTGCCAGCAGCGTGTCAGGGGGGAACACTGAAGCTTTCTTT